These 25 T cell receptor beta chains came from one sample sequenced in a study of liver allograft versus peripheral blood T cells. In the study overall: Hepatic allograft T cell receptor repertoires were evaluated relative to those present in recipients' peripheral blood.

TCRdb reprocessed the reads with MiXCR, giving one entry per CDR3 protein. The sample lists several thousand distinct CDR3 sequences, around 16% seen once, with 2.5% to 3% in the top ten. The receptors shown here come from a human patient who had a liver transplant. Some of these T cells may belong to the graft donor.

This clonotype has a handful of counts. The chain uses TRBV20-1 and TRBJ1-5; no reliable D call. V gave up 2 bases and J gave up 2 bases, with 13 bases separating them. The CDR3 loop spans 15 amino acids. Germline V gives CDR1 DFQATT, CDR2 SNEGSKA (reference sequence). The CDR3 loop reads CSARRGDTGNQPQHF. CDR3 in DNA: TGCAGTGCTAGACGGGGAGACACGGGCAATCAGCCCCAGCATTTT.

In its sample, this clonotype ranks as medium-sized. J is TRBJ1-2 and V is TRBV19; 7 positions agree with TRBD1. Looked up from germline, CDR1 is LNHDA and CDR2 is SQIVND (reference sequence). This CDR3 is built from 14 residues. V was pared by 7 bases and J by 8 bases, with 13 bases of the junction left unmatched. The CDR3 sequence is CASTPDRDLYGYTF. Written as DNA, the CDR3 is TGTGCCAGTACCCCTGACAGGGACTTGTACGGCTACACCTTC.

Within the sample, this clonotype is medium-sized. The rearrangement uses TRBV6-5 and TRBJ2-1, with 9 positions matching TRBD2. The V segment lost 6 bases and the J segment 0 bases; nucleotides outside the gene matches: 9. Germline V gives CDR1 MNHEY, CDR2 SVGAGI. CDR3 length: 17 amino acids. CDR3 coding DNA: TGTGCCAGCAGCCCGTTAGCGGGAGTTTCCTCCTACAATGAGCAGTTCTTC. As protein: CASSPLAGVSSYNEQFF.

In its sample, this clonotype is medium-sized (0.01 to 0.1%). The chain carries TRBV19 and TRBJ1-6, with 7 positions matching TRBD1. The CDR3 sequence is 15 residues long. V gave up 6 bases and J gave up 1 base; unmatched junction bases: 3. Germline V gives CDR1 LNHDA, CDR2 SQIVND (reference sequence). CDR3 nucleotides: TGTGCCAGTAGAGGGGGCGAATCCTATAATTCACCCCTCCACTTT. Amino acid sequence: CASRGGESYNSPLHF. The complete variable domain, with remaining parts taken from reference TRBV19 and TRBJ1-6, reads DGGITQSPKYLFRKEGQNVTLSCEQNLNHDAMYWYRQDPGQGLRLIYYSQIVNDFQKGDIAEGYSVSREKKESFPLTVTSAQKNPTAFYLCASRGGESYNSPLHFGNGTRLTVT.

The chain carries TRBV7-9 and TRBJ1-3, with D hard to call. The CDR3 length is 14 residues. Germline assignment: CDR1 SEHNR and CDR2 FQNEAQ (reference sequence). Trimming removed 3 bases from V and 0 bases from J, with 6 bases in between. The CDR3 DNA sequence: TGTGCCAGCAGCTTGGTAAACTCTGGAAACACCATATATTTT. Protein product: CASSLVNSGNTIYF.

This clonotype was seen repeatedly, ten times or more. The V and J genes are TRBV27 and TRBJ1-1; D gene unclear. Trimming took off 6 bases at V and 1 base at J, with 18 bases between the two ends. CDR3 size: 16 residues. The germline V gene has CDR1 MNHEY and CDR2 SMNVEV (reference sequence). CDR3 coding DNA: TGTGCCAGCAGACCAAACCTCGGACGGGGGAACACTGAAGCTTTCTTT. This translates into CASRPNLGRGNTEAFF.

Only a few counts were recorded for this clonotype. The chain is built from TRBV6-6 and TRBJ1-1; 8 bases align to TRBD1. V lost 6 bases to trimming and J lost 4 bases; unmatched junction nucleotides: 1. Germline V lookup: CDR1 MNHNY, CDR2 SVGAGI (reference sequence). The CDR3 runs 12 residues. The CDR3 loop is CASSRGPTEAFF. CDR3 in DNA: TGTGCCAGCAGCAGGGGGCCCACTGAAGCTTTCTTT.

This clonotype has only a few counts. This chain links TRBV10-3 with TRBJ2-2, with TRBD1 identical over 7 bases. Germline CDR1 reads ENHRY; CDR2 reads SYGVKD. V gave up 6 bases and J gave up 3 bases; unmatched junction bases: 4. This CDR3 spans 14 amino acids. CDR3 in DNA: TGTGCCATCAGAACCGGGACAGACACCGGGGAGCTGTTTTTT. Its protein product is CAIRTGTDTGELFF.

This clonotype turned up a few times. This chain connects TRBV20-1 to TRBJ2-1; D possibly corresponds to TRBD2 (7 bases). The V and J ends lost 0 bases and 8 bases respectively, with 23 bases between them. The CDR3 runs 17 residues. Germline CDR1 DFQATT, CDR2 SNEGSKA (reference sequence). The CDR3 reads CSARDPLGGGPLDEQFF. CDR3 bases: TGCAGTGCTAGAGATCCATTAGGGGGGGGCCCTTTAGATGAGCAGTTCTTC.

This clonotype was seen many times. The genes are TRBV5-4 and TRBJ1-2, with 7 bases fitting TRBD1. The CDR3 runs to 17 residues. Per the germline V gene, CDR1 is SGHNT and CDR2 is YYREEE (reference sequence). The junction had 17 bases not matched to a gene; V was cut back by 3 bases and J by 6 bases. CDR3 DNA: TGTGCCAGCAGCTATAATGGACAGGCGACCTTTATGAATGGCTACACCTTC. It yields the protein CASSYNGQATFMNGYTF.

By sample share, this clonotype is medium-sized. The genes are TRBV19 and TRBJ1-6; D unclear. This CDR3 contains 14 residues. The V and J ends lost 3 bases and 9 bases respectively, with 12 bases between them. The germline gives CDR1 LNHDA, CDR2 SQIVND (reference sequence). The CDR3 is CASSIGSRGSPLHF. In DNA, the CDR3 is TGTGCCAGTAGTATTGGTTCGCGTGGTTCACCCCTCCACTTT.

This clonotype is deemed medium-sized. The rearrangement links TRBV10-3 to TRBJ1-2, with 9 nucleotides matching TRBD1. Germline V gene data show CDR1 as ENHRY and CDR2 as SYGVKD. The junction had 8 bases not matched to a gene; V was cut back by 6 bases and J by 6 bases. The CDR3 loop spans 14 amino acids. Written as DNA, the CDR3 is TGTGCCATCAGGGATACAGGGGGCGGGAATGGCTACACCTTC. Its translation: CAIRDTGGGNGYTF.

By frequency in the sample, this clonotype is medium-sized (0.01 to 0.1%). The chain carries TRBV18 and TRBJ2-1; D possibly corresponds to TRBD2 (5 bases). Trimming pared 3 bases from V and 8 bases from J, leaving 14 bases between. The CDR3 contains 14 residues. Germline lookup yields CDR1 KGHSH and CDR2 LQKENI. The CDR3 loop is CASSPGERPYEQFF. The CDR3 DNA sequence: TGTGCCAGCTCACCCGGCGAGCGGCCATATGAGCAGTTCTTC.

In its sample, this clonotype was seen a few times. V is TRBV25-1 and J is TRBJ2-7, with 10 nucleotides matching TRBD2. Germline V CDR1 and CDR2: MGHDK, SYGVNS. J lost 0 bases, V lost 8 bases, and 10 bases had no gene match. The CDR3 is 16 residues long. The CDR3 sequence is CASGSSGSLSSYEQYF. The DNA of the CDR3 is TGTGCCAGCGGATCTAGCGGGAGTCTGAGCTCCTACGAGCAGTACTTC.

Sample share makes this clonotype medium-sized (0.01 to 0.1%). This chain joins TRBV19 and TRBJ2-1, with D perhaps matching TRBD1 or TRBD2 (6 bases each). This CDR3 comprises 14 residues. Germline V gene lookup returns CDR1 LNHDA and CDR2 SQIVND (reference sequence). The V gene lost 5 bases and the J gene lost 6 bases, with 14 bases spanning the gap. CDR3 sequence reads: CASSWWGAGNEQFF. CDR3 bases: TGTGCCAGTAGTTGGTGGGGGGCGGGCAATGAGCAGTTCTTC.

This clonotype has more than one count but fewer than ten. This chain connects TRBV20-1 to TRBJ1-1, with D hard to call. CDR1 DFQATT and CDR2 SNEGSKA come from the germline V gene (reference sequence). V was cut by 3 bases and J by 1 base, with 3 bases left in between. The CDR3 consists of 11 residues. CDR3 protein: CSASRNTEAFF. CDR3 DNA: TGCAGTGCTAGTAGGAACACTGAAGCTTTCTTT.

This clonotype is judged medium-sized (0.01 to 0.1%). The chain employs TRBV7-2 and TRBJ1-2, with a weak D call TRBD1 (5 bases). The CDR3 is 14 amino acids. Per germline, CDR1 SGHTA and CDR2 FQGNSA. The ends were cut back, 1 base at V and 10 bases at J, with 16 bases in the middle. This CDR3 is CASSLGQGNMIYTF. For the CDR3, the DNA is TGTGCCAGCAGCTTAGGGCAGGGAAATATGATCTACACCTTC.

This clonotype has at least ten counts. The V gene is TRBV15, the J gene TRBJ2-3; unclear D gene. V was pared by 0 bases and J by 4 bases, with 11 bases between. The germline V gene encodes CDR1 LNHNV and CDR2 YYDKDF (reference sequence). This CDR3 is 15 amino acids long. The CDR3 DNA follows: TGTGCCACCAGCAGAGATCCGGGTAGCTCAGATACGCAGTATTTT. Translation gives CATSRDPGSSDTQYF.

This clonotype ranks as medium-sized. The CDR3 region has the DNA TGTGCCATCAGTGAGTTTGCCCTTAACCCCGAGCAGTACTTC. Amino acid sequence: CAISEFALNPEQYF. The chain uses TRBV10-3 and TRBJ2-7; D is ambiguous. Germline CDR1 ENHRY, CDR2 SYGVKD. The CDR3 extends over 14 amino acids. V was cut by 1 base and J by 6 bases, with 13 bases left in between.

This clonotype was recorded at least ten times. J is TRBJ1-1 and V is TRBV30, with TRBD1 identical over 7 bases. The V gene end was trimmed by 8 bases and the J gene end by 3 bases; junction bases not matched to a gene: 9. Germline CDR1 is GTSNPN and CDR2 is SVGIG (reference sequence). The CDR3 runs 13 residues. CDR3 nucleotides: TGTGCCCTCGACAGGGTAGGAGACACTGAAGCTTTCTTT. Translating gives CALDRVGDTEAFF.

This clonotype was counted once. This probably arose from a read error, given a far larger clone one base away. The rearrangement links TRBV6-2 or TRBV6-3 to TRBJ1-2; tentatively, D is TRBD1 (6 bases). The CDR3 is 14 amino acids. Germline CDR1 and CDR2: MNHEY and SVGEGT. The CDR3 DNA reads TGTACCAGCAGTTTCCGGGGGGCGTTCCATGGCTACACCTTC. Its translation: CTSSFRGAFHGYTF.

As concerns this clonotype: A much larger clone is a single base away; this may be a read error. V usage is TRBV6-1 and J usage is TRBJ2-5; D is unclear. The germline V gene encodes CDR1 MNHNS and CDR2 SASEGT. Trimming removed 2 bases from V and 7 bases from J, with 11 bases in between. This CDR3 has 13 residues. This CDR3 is CASSEHPLATQYF. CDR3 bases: TGTGCCAGCAGTGAACACCCCTTGGCGACCCAGTACTTC.

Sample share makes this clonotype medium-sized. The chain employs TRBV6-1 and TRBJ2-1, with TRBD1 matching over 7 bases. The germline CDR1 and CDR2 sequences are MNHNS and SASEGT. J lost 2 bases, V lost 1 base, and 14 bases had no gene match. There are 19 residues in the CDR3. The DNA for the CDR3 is TGTGCCAGCAGTGAAGTGGGTGGGGAACAGGGGAGCCCCTACAATGAGCAGTTCTTC. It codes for CASSEVGGEQGSPYNEQFF.

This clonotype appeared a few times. The CDR3 here is CASSQEVAGGEQYF. The CDR3 DNA follows: TGTGCCAGCAGCCAAGAGGTAGCGGGAGGGGAGCAGTACTTC. The chain has TRBV3-1 and TRBJ2-7; 11 nucleotides line up with TRBD2. The CDR3 has 14 amino acids. V shed 0 bases, J shed 7 bases, and the junction held 2 bases outside the gene matches. Germline-derived CDR1 and CDR2 are LGHDT and YNNKEL (reference sequence).

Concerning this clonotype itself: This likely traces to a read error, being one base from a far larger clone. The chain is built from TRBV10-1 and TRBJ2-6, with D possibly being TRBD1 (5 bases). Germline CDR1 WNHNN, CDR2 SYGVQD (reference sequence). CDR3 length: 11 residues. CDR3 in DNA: TGTGCCACGTCTGGGGCCAACGTCCTGGCTTTC. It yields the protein CATSGANVLAF.